Listed below are T cell receptor beta chains from one sample, sequenced in a study of naive and memory T cell subsets. TCRdb used MiXCR to reprocess the UMI-ligation and nested PCR reads, holding one entry per CDR3 protein. The sample lists approximately 85,000 distinct CDR3 sequences; 7% to 7.5% were seen once. The specimen was central memory CD4+ T cells from blood. Every receptor here comes from a human donor in good health. Both conserved end residues are part of each CDR3. A D gene is named only where the DNA matches it firmly. Clone size, where shown, is once, few, many, or a class for clones that have expanded.

j_gene	v_gene	abundance	d_gene	CDR3aa	CDR3nt
TRBJ2-7	TRBV20-1	many	.	CSAHSDSSYEQYF	TGCAGTGCCCACTCGGACAGCTCCTACGAGCAGTACTTC
TRBJ2-1	TRBV20-1	many	TRBD1	CSAPRDRVNEQFF	TGCAGTGCGCCGAGGGACAGGGTCAATGAGCAGTTCTTC
TRBJ2-1	TRBV3-1	many	.	CASSRLGNEQFF	TGTGCCAGCAGCCGACTTGGCAATGAGCAGTTCTTC
TRBJ1-1	TRBV6-2/TRBV6-3	many	.	CASSPHYGEDTEAFF	TGTGCCAGCAGCCCCCATTACGGGGAGGACACTGAAGCTTTCTTT
TRBJ2-1	TRBV25-1	few	TRBD1	CASSGDRVYNEQFF	TGTGCCAGCAGTGGCGACAGGGTCTACAATGAGCAGTTCTTC
TRBJ2-5	TRBV7-2	.	.	CASSSLHGETQYF	TGTGCCAGCAGCTCCTTACATGGAGAGACCCAGTACTTC
TRBJ1-2	TRBV7-2	many	.	CASSPKVGDGYTF	TGTGCCAGCAGCCCCAAGGTGGGGGATGGCTACACCTTC
TRBJ1-3	TRBV6-1	.	.	CASTVGLSSGNTIYF	TGTGCCAGCACGGTAGGACTGAGCTCTGGAAACACCATATATTTT
TRBJ1-5	TRBV4-3	.	.	CASSQDDGGDQPQHF	TGCGCCAGCAGCCAAGATGACGGGGGGGATCAGCCCCAGCATTTT
TRBJ2-1	TRBV2	.	.	CASSTQPNFSYNEQFF	TGTGCCAGCAGCACCCAACCGAATTTCTCCTACAATGAGCAGTTCTTC
TRBJ2-3	TRBV6-1	many	TRBD2	CASSSSGPSTDTQYF	TGTGCCAGCAGTTCTAGCGGGCCGAGCACAGATACGCAGTATTTT
TRBJ1-3	TRBV29-1	.	.	CSVEERPGVTGNTIYF	TGCAGCGTTGAAGAACGCCCCGGGGTAACTGGAAACACCATATATTTT
TRBJ2-3	TRBV6-2/TRBV6-3	few	.	CASSPPFNTQYF	TGTGCCAGCAGCCCCCCCTTTAATACGCAGTATTTT
TRBJ2-7	TRBV18	few	TRBD1	CASSPGSGQVPYGQYF	TGTGCCAGCTCACCTGGCTCGGGACAGGTACCTTATGGGCAGTACTTC
TRBJ1-5	TRBV18	.	.	CASSPDQISNQPQHF	TGTGCCAGCTCACCCGATCAGATTAGCAATCAGCCCCAGCATTTT
TRBJ1-2	TRBV2	.	TRBD1	CASRLTSGGGYGYTF	TGTGCCAGCAGGCTAACATCAGGGGGAGGCTATGGCTACACCTTC
TRBJ1-1	TRBV6-5	many	.	CASSYLGTSKGTEAFF	TGTGCCAGCAGTTACTTGGGGACATCCAAGGGAACTGAAGCTTTCTTT
TRBJ2-7	TRBV6-2/TRBV6-3	many	.	CASSPGTFYEQYF	TGTGCCAGCAGCCCCGGGACATTCTACGAGCAGTACTTC
TRBJ1-5	TRBV6-1	many	.	CASSGYNQPQHF	TGTGCCAGCAGTGGCTACAATCAGCCCCAGCATTTT
TRBJ1-5	TRBV6-2/TRBV6-3	many	.	CASSYRSSRANQPQHF	TGTGCCAGCAGTTACCGGAGCAGCAGAGCCAATCAGCCCCAGCATTTT
TRBJ2-1	TRBV20-1	.	.	CSAKVPYNEQFF	TGCAGTGCTAAAGTCCCCTACAATGAGCAGTTCTTC
TRBJ1-1	TRBV20-1	few	.	CSARDVAIVAFF	TGCAGTGCTAGAGATGTTGCTATCGTGGCTTTCTTT
TRBJ2-1	TRBV7-9	.	TRBD1	CASSLDRGKNEQFF	TGTGCCAGCAGCTTAGACAGGGGCAAAAATGAGCAGTTCTTC
TRBJ1-5	TRBV27	many	TRBD1	CASSLTGNQPQHF	TGTGCCAGCAGTTTGACAGGGAATCAGCCCCAGCATTTT
TRBJ2-6	TRBV6-6	many	.	CASRDAPGGDNSGANVLTF	TGTGCCAGCAGGGACGCTCCCGGAGGGGACAACTCTGGGGCCAACGTCCTGACTTTC
TRBJ1-4	TRBV27	.	.	CASSSRVGRSEKLFF	TGTGCCAGCAGTTCTCGGGTGGGGCGTAGTGAAAAACTGTTTTTT
TRBJ2-1	TRBV29-1	many	.	CSAAGGYNEQFF	TGCAGCGCCGCCGGGGGATACAATGAGCAGTTCTTC
TRBJ2-5	TRBV7-3	.	TRBD2	CASSPAGGRETQYF	TGTGCCAGCAGCCCAGCGGGCGGGAGAGAGACCCAGTACTTC
TRBJ2-7	TRBV3-1	.	TRBD2	CASNQAGGNYEQYF	TGTGCCAGCAACCAAGCGGGAGGGAACTACGAGCAGTACTTC
TRBJ1-1	TRBV10-2	many	.	CASTRGGRSTEAFF	TGCGCCAGCACACGGGGTGGGCGTAGCACTGAAGCTTTCTTT
TRBJ2-7	TRBV28	many	.	CASRTAPYEQYF	TGTGCCAGTCGGACAGCGCCCTACGAGCAGTACTTC
TRBJ2-7	TRBV5-4	.	.	CASSFDRRGYEQYF	TGTGCCAGCAGCTTCGACAGGAGGGGATACGAGCAGTACTTC
TRBJ2-1	TRBV20-1	few	.	CSARQGRNEQFF	TGCAGTGCTCGCCAGGGTCGCAATGAGCAGTTCTTC
TRBJ1-6	TRBV7-8	.	.	CASSSRWDSPLHF	TGTGCCAGCAGCTCCAGATGGGATTCACCCCTCCACTTT
TRBJ1-5	TRBV5-1	many	TRBD1	CASSIGTAPNQPQHF	TGCGCCAGCAGCATCGGGACAGCCCCCAATCAGCCCCAGCATTTT
TRBJ2-5	TRBV20-1	many	.	CSAPQGSGETQYF	TGCAGTGCGCCTCAGGGGTCTGGGGAGACCCAGTACTTC
TRBJ2-1	TRBV24-1	few	.	CATSGPRGEGNEQFF	TGTGCCACCAGTGGCCCTAGGGGGGAAGGCAATGAGCAGTTCTTC
TRBJ2-7	TRBV18	.	.	CASSPSRSAYEQYF	TGTGCCAGCTCACCAAGCAGGAGCGCCTACGAGCAGTACTTC
TRBJ2-5	TRBV6-5	.	.	CASSYRGRSYETQYF	TGTGCCAGCAGTTATCGGGGCAGGAGTTATGAGACCCAGTACTTC
TRBJ2-7	TRBV7-3	.	.	CASSLTGQYEQYF	TGTGCCAGCAGCTTAACAGGACAGTACGAGCAGTACTTC
TRBJ1-2	TRBV21-1	few	.	CASNSSQEVSYTF	TGTGCCAGCAACTCGTCCCAGGAGGTCAGCTACACCTTC
TRBJ1-4	TRBV6-1	many	.	CASSGVTNEKLFF	TGTGCCAGCAGTGGGGTAACTAATGAAAAACTGTTTTTT